This is a list of T cell receptor beta chains from one sample in a study of T cell repertoires in cytomegalovirus infection. For these receptors, no antigen is known. TCRdb processed the reads anew with MiXCR; each CDR3 protein has one entry. Of approximately 990,000 distinct CDR3 sequences listed, approximately 33% are singletons. This sample comprised cultured CD8+ T cells from PBMCs, obtained from culture after CMV antigen stimulation. These receptors originate from a human donor in good health (CMV status not recorded). Some clones in this sample may be carry-over from other donors' samples. CDR3s leave out the opening cysteine and the closing phenylalanine or tryptophan. Fields, in order: CDR3 length, V gene, clone size, D gene, CDR3 protein. The D gene is left open where the match is weak. Some rows mark clone size as missing; the rest say once, few, many or name a class of expanded clone.

len: 12; v_gene: TRBV5-6; abundance: few; d_gene: .; CDR3aa: ASIGQRSSYEQY
len: 12; v_gene: TRBV19; abundance: .; d_gene: TRBD1; CDR3aa: ASSITGGHQPQH
len: 12; v_gene: TRBV6-2/TRBV6-3; abundance: .; d_gene: .; CDR3aa: ASSSQQAPETQY
len: 10; v_gene: TRBV29-1; abundance: few; d_gene: TRBD1; CDR3aa: SVEGTGYEQY
len: 8; v_gene: TRBV7-2; abundance: many; d_gene: .; CDR3aa: ASSLGIAF
len: 12; v_gene: TRBV27; abundance: .; d_gene: .; CDR3aa: ASGHRNSGNTIY
len: 13; v_gene: TRBV10-3; abundance: .; d_gene: TRBD2; CDR3aa: AISVSGGTSYEQY
len: 13; v_gene: TRBV12-3/TRBV12-4; abundance: .; d_gene: TRBD2; CDR3aa: ASSFGSGGGETQY
len: 12; v_gene: TRBV12-3/TRBV12-4; abundance: few; d_gene: .; CDR3aa: ASSLAGHYNEQF
len: 13; v_gene: TRBV27; abundance: many; d_gene: .; CDR3aa: ASSLGDSGANVLT
len: 11; v_gene: TRBV6-2/TRBV6-3; abundance: .; d_gene: .; CDR3aa: ASTSTLYNEQF
len: 13; v_gene: TRBV2; abundance: few; d_gene: TRBD1; CDR3aa: ASSESTGGGRALH
len: 13; v_gene: TRBV28; abundance: .; d_gene: TRBD1; CDR3aa: ASSLTGTGKVKLF
len: 16; v_gene: TRBV7-9; abundance: few; d_gene: TRBD1; CDR3aa: ASSLPGQGNLVTGELF
len: 14; v_gene: TRBV27; abundance: few; d_gene: .; CDR3aa: ASSLSSAIHTDTQY
len: 14; v_gene: TRBV7-3; abundance: many; d_gene: TRBD2; CDR3aa: ASSLRGGLDTGELF
len: 12; v_gene: TRBV6-5; abundance: .; d_gene: .; CDR3aa: ASSYSQGKNTIY
len: 10; v_gene: TRBV28; abundance: few; d_gene: .; CDR3aa: ASRPGGPEAF